The 18 T cell receptor beta chains below were found in one sample sequenced in a study of T cells in Graves' hyperthyroidism and ophthalmopathy. Researchers took RNA transcripts and amplified the TCR beta CDR3 regions from them. Initially, a first-round RT-PCR of the TCR CDR3 employed the HTBI primer set. TCRdb itself ran the multiplex PCR reads through MiXCR, one entry per CDR3 protein. In the table there are approximately 570,000 distinct CDR3 sequences, 15% to 20% of which are singletons. The sample comprised blood. The origin of the receptors is a man between 40 and 49 years old with Graves' ophthalmopathy.

This clonotype came up many times. The chain links TRBV2 to TRBJ2-7; D tentatively fits TRBD1 or TRBD2 (6 bases each). Germline-derived CDR1 and CDR2 are SNHLY and FYNNEI. Trimming stripped 0 bases from V and 0 bases from J, with 12 bases between. The CDR3 extends over 16 amino acids. CDR3 nucleotides: TGTGCCAGCAGTGAAGCGCGGAGGGGGTACTCCTACGAGCAGTACTTC. Translation: CASSEARRGYSYEQYF.

This clonotype was observed many times. The chain combines TRBV30 with TRBJ1-2, with 7 bases identical to TRBD1. The V and J ends lost 7 bases and 4 bases, in that order; junction bases with no gene match: 21. Germline lookup yields CDR1 GTSNPN and CDR2 SVGIG (reference sequence). CDR3 length equals 17 residues. This CDR3 reads CASPTGQLISMGYGYTF. In DNA, the CDR3 is TGTGCCTCTCCAACGGGACAGCTCATCTCTATGGGCTATGGCTACACCTTC.

The genes are TRBV6-2 or TRBV6-3 and TRBJ2-1; 8 positions match TRBD1. This CDR3 has 15 amino acids. V was pared by 6 bases and J by 5 bases, with 9 bases of the junction left unmatched. Germline V gives CDR1 MNHEY, CDR2 SVGEGT. CDR3 bases: TGTGCCAGCAGATTTCAGGGGGCACTAAACAATGAGCAGTTCTTC. Translated: CASRFQGALNNEQFF.

This clonotype was picked up a small number of times. The chain employs TRBV12-3 or TRBV12-4 and TRBJ2-1; D unresolved. The CDR3 spans 14 residues. Trimming took 2 bases from V and 10 from J, leaving 15 bases between them. The CDR3: CASSLRQLGLEQFF. In DNA form, the CDR3 reads TGTGCCAGCAGTTTACGGCAGTTAGGATTAGAGCAGTTCTTC.

On this clonotype: At one boundary the junction diverges from the germline segment, which might be a read error. This chain links TRBV12-3 or TRBV12-4 with TRBJ2-1, with 12 bases lining up with TRBD2. The length of the CDR3 is 17 residues. The CDR3 DNA reads TGTGCCAGCAGTACCCTGACTAGCGGGAGCTCCTACGATGAGCAGTTCTTC. Translated, it gives CASSTLTSGSSYDEQFF.

Many counts were recorded for this clonotype. V and J are TRBV20-1 and TRBJ2-3, with 10 positions matching TRBD2. The V segment lost 2 bases and the J segment 6 bases; nucleotides outside the gene matches: 8. This CDR3 has 15 amino acids. The germline V gene encodes CDR1 DFQATT and CDR2 SNEGSKA (reference sequence). The CDR3 DNA reads as TGCAGTGCTAGAAAGGCTAGCGGGAGTAGGGATACGCAGTATTTT. Translated: CSARKASGSRDTQYF.

A few counts support this clonotype. The V call is TRBV6-1, the J call TRBJ2-1, with 8 positions matching TRBD1. V gave up 4 bases and J gave up 8 bases; unmatched junction bases: 4. The CDR3 has 13 residues. Per germline, CDR1 MNHNS and CDR2 SASEGT. CDR3 sequence reads: CASSARGLDEQFF. The CDR3 coding sequence is TGTGCCAGCAGTGCCAGGGGGCTGGATGAGCAGTTCTTC.

This clonotype was picked up many times. The genes are TRBV18 and TRBJ1-1; D is unclear. V dropped 3 bases and J dropped 6 bases, with 8 bases sitting between them. This CDR3 has 12 amino acids. The germline CDR1 and CDR2 sequences are KGHSH and LQKENI. The CDR3 is CASSPLGSEAFF. The CDR3 bases are TGTGCCAGCTCACCTCTTGGGTCTGAAGCTTTCTTT. Full variable domain (rest looked up from reference TRBV18 and TRBJ1-1): NAGVMQNPRHLVRRRGQEARLRCSPMKGHSHVYWYRQLPEEGLKFMVYLQKENIIDESGMPKERFSAEFPKEGPSILRIQQVVRGDSAAYFCASSPLGSEAFFGQGTRLTVV.

The rearrangement uses TRBV12-3 or TRBV12-4 and TRBJ2-3, with D perhaps being TRBD1 or TRBD2 (6 bases each). The CDR3 runs 14 residues. V was cut by 4 bases and J by 4 bases, with 12 bases left in between. The CDR3 DNA reads as TGTGCCAGCAGTTGGGGGGCTATGCCAGATACGCAGTATTTT. This codes for CASSWGAMPDTQYF.

This clonotype was observed a handful of times. The genes are TRBV6-1 and TRBJ1-6; D gene unclear. With 1 base removed from V and 4 bases from J, the gap between germline ends came to 14 bases. CDR3 length: 17 residues. Germline CDR1 and CDR2: MNHNS and SASEGT. This CDR3 reads CASSEEGSFHYNSPLHF. The CDR3 DNA follows: TGTGCCAGCAGTGAAGAGGGCAGCTTCCATTATAATTCACCCCTCCACTTT.

This clonotype was detected ten times or more. The V gene is TRBV7-9, the J gene TRBJ1-1, with 7 bases identical to TRBD1. The J segment lost 0 bases and the V segment lost 5 bases, leaving 9 bases of the junction unmatched. The germline V gene encodes CDR1 SEHNR and CDR2 FQNEAQ (reference sequence). This CDR3 has 16 amino acids. DNA of the CDR3: TGTGCCAGCAGCCCGCACAGGGGAGGGATGAACACTGAAGCTTTCTTT. Translation: CASSPHRGGMNTEAFF.

This clonotype was seen repeatedly, ten times or more. The genes are TRBV5-5 and TRBJ2-1, with 7 bases matching TRBD2. J lost 2 bases, V lost 0 bases, and 5 bases had no gene match. The CDR3 is made up of 16 amino acids. Germline CDR1 reads SGHKS; CDR2 reads YYEKEE (reference sequence). CDR3 nucleotides: TGTGCCAGCAGCTTGGTCGCCGGGACTACCTACAATGAGCAGTTCTTC. This sequence encodes CASSLVAGTTYNEQFF.

This clonotype was seen more than once but under ten times. This chain joins TRBV5-1 and TRBJ1-2, with D tentatively TRBD1 (6 bases). CDR3 size: 14 residues. Germline V gives CDR1 SGHRS, CDR2 YFSETQ. Between the trimmed V and J ends, which lost 6 bases and 0 bases, there was a span of 12 bases. CDR3: CASTLDRPNYGYTF. In nucleotides, the CDR3 is TGCGCCAGCACCCTCGACAGGCCTAACTATGGCTACACCTTC.

This clonotype has ten or more counts. The CDR3 reads CASSSTDRVQETQYF. CDR3 nucleotides: TGTGCCAGCAGCTCGACCGACAGGGTTCAAGAGACCCAGTACTTC. The V call is TRBV11-2, the J call TRBJ2-5, with 7 bases aligning to TRBD1. Germline CDR1 SGHAT, CDR2 FQNNGV. The V gene end was trimmed by 4 bases and the J gene end by 2 bases; junction bases not matched to a gene: 7. CDR3 length: 15 amino acids.

The V call is TRBV3-1, the J call TRBJ2-6, with TRBD2 identical over 16 bases. V was pared by 3 bases and J by 0 bases, with 5 bases of the junction left unmatched. This CDR3 is 20 amino acids long. CDR1 LGHDT and CDR2 YNNKEL come from the germline V gene (reference sequence). CDR3: CASSQGLAGGGFSGANVLTF. CDR3 bases: TGTGCCAGCAGCCAGGGACTAGCGGGAGGGGGCTTCTCTGGGGCCAACGTCCTGACTTTC.

In its sample, this clonotype was seen a few times. One end of the junction does not line up with germline, which may come from a read error. The rearrangement joins TRBV4-1 to TRBJ1-5; D is undetermined. CDR3 length equals 13 residues. CDR1 MGHRA and CDR2 YSYEKL come from the germline V gene. As DNA, the CDR3 is TGCGCCGGCAGCTTACAGAGCAATCAGCCCCAGCATTTT. Amino acids: CAGSLQSNQPQHF.

This clonotype was recorded once. This chain links TRBV9 with TRBJ2-3, with 9 bases lining up with TRBD2. The V gene end was trimmed by 3 bases and the J gene end by 5 bases; junction bases not matched to a gene: 10. Germline V gives CDR1 SGDLS, CDR2 YYNGEE. CDR3 size: 16 residues. CDR3: CASSAWGGGARDTQYF. In DNA form, the CDR3 reads TGTGCCAGCAGCGCCTGGGGCGGGGGGGCCCGAGATACGCAGTATTTT.

There are many counts of this clonotype. V and J are TRBV2 and TRBJ2-3; D gene unclear. V was clipped by 0 bases and J by 0 bases, with 13 bases between them. Germline V CDR1 and CDR2: SNHLY, FYNNEI. The CDR3 is 17 amino acids. CDR3 sequence: CASSEAALTPSTDTQYF. The CDR3 coding sequence is TGTGCCAGCAGTGAAGCAGCACTTACACCTAGCACAGATACGCAGTATTTT.